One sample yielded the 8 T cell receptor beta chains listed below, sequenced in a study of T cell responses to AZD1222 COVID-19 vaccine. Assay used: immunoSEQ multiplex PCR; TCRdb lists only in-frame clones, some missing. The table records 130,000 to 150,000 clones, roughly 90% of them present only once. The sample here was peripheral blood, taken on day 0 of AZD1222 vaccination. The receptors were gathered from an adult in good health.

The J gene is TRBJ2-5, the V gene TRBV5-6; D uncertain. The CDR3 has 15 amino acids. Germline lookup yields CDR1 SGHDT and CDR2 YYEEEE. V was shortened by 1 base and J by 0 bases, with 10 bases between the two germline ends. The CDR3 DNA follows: TGTGCCAGCAGCTTGTTAACGGCGAACCAAGAGACCCAGTACTTC. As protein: CASSLLTANQETQYF.

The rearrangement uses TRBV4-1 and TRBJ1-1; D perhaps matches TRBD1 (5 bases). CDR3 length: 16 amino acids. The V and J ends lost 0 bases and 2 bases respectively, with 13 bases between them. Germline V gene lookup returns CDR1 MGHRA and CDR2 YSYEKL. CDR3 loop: CASSQEFQGLNTEAFF. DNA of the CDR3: TGCGCCAGCAGCCAAGAATTCCAGGGACTTAACACTGAAGCTTTCTTT.

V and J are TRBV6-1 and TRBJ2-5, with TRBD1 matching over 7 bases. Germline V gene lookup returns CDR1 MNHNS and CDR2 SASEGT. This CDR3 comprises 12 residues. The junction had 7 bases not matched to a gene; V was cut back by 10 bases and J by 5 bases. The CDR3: CATSTGVETQYF. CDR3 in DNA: TGTGCCACGTCTACAGGGGTGGAGACCCAGTACTTC.

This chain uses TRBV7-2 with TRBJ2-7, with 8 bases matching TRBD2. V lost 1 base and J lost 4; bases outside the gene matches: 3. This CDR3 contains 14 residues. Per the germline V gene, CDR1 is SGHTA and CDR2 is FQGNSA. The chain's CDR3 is CASSLGAGAYEQYF. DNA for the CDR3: TGTGCCAGCAGCTTAGGAGCGGGAGCTTACGAGCAGTACTTC. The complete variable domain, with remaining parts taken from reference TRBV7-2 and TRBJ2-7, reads GAGVSQSPSNKVTEKGKDVELRCDPISGHTALYWYRQSLGQGLEFLIYFQGNSAPDKSGLPSDRFSAERTGGSVSTLTIQRTQQEDSAVYLCASSLGAGAYEQYFGPGTRLTVT.

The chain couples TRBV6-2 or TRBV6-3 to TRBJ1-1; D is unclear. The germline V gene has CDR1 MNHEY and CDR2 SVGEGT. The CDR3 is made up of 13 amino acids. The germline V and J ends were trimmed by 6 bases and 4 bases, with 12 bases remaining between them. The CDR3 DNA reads TGTGCCAGCAGCATAGGAAGACTCACTGAAGCTTTCTTT. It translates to CASSIGRLTEAFF.

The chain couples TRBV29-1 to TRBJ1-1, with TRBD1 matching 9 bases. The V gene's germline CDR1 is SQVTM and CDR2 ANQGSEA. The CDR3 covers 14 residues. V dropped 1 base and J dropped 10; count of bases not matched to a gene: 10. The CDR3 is CSVEVGTGPNGAFF. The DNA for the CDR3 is TGCAGCGTTGAAGTGGGGACAGGGCCGAATGGAGCTTTCTTT.

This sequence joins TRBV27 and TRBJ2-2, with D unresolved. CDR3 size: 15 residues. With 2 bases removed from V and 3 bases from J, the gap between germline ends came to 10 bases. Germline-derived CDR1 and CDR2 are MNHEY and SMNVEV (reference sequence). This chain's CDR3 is CASSLLDRDTGELFF. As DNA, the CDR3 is TGTGCCAGCAGTTTACTGGACCGGGACACCGGGGAGCTGTTTTTT.

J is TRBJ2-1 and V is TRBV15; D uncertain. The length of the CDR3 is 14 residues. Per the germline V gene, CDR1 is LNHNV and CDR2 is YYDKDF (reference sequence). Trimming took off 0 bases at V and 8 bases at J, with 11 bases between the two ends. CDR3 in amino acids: CATSRDLAPDEQFF. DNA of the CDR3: TGTGCCACCAGCAGAGATTTGGCCCCAGATGAGCAGTTCTTC. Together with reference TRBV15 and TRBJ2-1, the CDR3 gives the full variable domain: DAMVIQNPRYQVTQFGKPVTLSCSQTLNHNVMYWYQQKSSQAPKLLFHYYDKDFNNEADTPDNFQSRRPNTSFCFLDIRSPGLGDTAMYLCATSRDLAPDEQFFGPGTRLTVL.